This T cell receptor beta chain was sequenced for a study of shared clonotypes between healthy human individuals. Overall study findings and caveats: Tissue TCR repertoires likely differ from these blood-only repertoires.

V lost 8 bases and J 1 base, leaving 11 bases between the germline ends. Germline-derived CDR1 and CDR2 are MDHEN and SYDVKM. The CDR3 extends over 14 amino acids. Regarding this clone: Antigen unknown.

The assay was immunoSEQ multiplex PCR, and TCRdb's table has in-frame clones only and misses some. The sample yields roughly 1,000,000 clones, around 82% seen once. This clonotype was sampled from a man younger than 30 in good health. Some clones in this sample may be carry-over from other donors' samples. The chain employs TRBV28 and TRBJ2-2; D may match TRBD1 or TRBD2 (6 bases each). Material: memory CD4+ T cells from PBMCs. Documented subset: CD45RA-negative fraction. CDR3 residues: CASGGLLNTGELFF. The DNA of the CDR3 is TGTGCCAGCGGGGGGCTGTTGAACACCGGGGAGCTGTTTTTT.